These 28 T cell receptor beta chains originate from one sample sequenced in a study of T cells in Graves' hyperthyroidism and ophthalmopathy. Amplified TCR beta CDR3 regions came from RNA transcripts. Carried out on the TCR CDR3, a first-round RT-PCR used the HTBI primer set. MiXCR was run by TCRdb on the multiplex PCR reads, yielding one entry per CDR3 protein. The data show about 550,000 distinct CDR3 sequences, 20% seen once. Sequenced: blood. The source of these receptors is a young man with Graves' hyperthyroidism.

This clonotype was observed many times. This sequence joins TRBV6-5 and TRBJ2-7; D is perhaps TRBD1 (6 bases). Trimming shortened V by 6 bases and J by 7 bases, and 22 bases separated the two germline ends. The CDR3 contains 15 residues. Per the germline V gene, CDR1 is MNHEY and CDR2 is SVGAGI. Written as DNA, the CDR3 is TGTGCCAGCAGGCCGGGACATCATTCCTCGGCTGAGCAGTACTTC. The encoded protein is CASRPGHHSSAEQYF.

The chain combines TRBV7-9 with TRBJ2-4; D gene ambiguous. V shed 5 bases and J shed 1 base, with 15 bases lying between them. CDR1 and CDR2 (germline): SEHNR, FQNEAQ (reference sequence). The CDR3 contains 16 residues. In DNA, the CDR3 is TGTGCCAGCAGCCCCGGGCCATTTGCGGCCAAAAACATTCAGTACTTC. It encodes CASSPGPFAAKNIQYF.

In this sample, this clonotype turned up many times. The chain combines TRBV13 with TRBJ2-5; D possibly uses TRBD1 or TRBD2 (7 bases each). The CDR3 extends over 15 amino acids. The V end was cut by 4 bases, the J end by 3 bases, with 15 bases between. Germline V gene data show CDR1 as PRHDT and CDR2 as FYEKMQ (reference sequence). CDR3 sequence reads: CASSSETGREETQYF. CDR3 DNA sequence: TGTGCCAGCAGCTCGGAGACAGGGAGGGAAGAGACCCAGTACTTC.

This clonotype appeared many times. V usage is TRBV28 and J usage is TRBJ2-7, with D perhaps given as TRBD1 or TRBD2 (5 bases each). This CDR3 is built from 14 residues. Trimming cost V 6 bases and J 4 bases, with 16 bases left between them. Per germline, CDR1 MDHEN and CDR2 SYDVKM. CDR3 region: CASSPWDGNYEQYF. In DNA form, the CDR3 reads TGTGCCAGCAGCCCTTGGGACGGAAATTACGAGCAGTACTTC.

Notes on this clonotype: One end of the junction is discordant with germline, which a read error may explain. V and J are TRBV12-3 or TRBV12-4 and TRBJ1-5; D gene uncertain. CDR3 size: 14 residues. CDR3 sequence: CASSHRYRNEPQHF. The CDR3 nucleotides read TGTGCCAGCAGTCACCGATATCGCAATGAGCCCCAGCATTTT.

This clonotype was counted a few times. CDR3 DNA sequence: TGTGCCAGCTCCCACGAGGCCGGAGCCAATGAAAAACTGTTTTTT. Its protein is CASSHEAGANEKLFF. The rearrangement uses TRBV18 and TRBJ1-4, with D hard to call. CDR1 is KGHSH and CDR2 is LQKENI in the germline V gene. The germline V and J ends were trimmed by 6 bases and 5 bases, with 16 bases remaining between them. The CDR3 is 15 amino acids.

The V and J genes are TRBV24-1 and TRBJ2-7, with D possibly matching TRBD2 (5 bases). This CDR3 is 14 amino acids long. Germline V gene data show CDR1 as KGHDR and CDR2 as SFDVKD. With 6 bases removed from V and 4 bases from J, the gap between germline ends came to 15 bases. CDR3 coding DNA: TGTGCCACCAGTACTTGGGAGAATATGTACGAGCAGTACTTC. Translation: CATSTWENMYEQYF.

Ten or more counts support this clonotype. As DNA, the CDR3 is TGTGCCAGCAGCCAACTTGGGACAGGACAACGGGTGTTCTTT. This gives the protein CASSQLGTGQRVFF. The J gene is TRBJ1-1, the V gene TRBV6-5; 8 bases line up with TRBD1. This CDR3 spans 14 amino acids. Unmatched junction bases numbered 17, after V lost 6 bases and J lost 14 bases. Germline CDR1 is MNHEY and CDR2 is SVGAGI.

This clonotype was picked up many times. J is TRBJ1-5 and V is TRBV27; the D is unclear. Trimming pared 3 bases from V and 2 bases from J, leaving 8 bases between. This CDR3 is 14 amino acids long. Germline assignment: CDR1 MNHEY and CDR2 SMNVEV (reference sequence). The CDR3 spells CASSFGLGNQPQHF. The CDR3 bases are TGTGCCAGCAGTTTCGGACTGGGCAATCAGCCCCAGCATTTT.

In this sample, this clonotype turned up many times. This rearrangement joins TRBV3-1 to TRBJ2-5; either TRBD1 or TRBD2 may supply D (6 bases each). Germline loops: CDR1 LGHDT, CDR2 YNNKEL (reference sequence). This CDR3 spans 14 amino acids. V gave up 2 bases and J gave up 5 bases, with 12 bases separating them. CDR3 in amino acids: CASSQISGAETQYF. The DNA for the CDR3 is TGTGCCAGCAGCCAAATCTCGGGGGCGGAGACCCAGTACTTC.

This clonotype was found many times. The chain has TRBV20-1 and TRBJ1-5; D gene uncertain. V was cut by 4 bases and J by 3 bases, with 10 bases left in between. This CDR3 is 13 amino acids long. The germline V gene has CDR1 DFQATT and CDR2 SNEGSKA (reference sequence). The CDR3 DNA reads TGCAGTGCTAATGGGCTCAACAATCAGCCCCAGCATTTT. It specifies CSANGLNNQPQHF.

The chain couples TRBV20-1 to TRBJ2-7, with D possibly TRBD2 on 5 matching bases. Looked up from germline, CDR1 is DFQATT and CDR2 is SNEGSKA (reference sequence). There are 13 residues in the CDR3. CDR3 protein: CRSSLAPYTKQYF. In DNA form, the CDR3 reads TGCAGATCCTCTCTAGCACCCTATACGAAGCAGTACTTC.

This clonotype was recorded at least ten times. The rearrangement links TRBV11-2 to TRBJ1-1; 7 bases map to TRBD1. The CDR3 is 14 amino acids. With 1 base clipped from V and 5 bases from J, the junction kept 4 bases outside the gene matches. CDR1 is SGHAT and CDR2 is FQNNGV in the germline V gene. CDR3 coding DNA: TGTGCCAGCAGCTTAGCAGGGGGGAGGACTGAAGCTTTCTTT. This codes for CASSLAGGRTEAFF.

The chain links TRBV6-1 to TRBJ1-2, with 10 positions matching TRBD1. Germline V gene data show CDR1 as MNHNS and CDR2 as SASEGT. The CDR3 is 14 amino acids. J lost 5 bases, V lost 4 bases, and 4 bases had no gene match. CDR3 nucleotides: TGTGCCAGCAGTGGAGTGGGACAGGGGTATGGCTACACCTTC. Its translation is CASSGVGQGYGYTF.

This clonotype was seen repeatedly, ten times or more. Here the CDR3 omits its conserved ending phenylalanine or tryptophan, so a read error is the likely source. The chain is built from TRBV28 and TRBJ2-7, with 10 bases that match TRBD1. CDR3 length: 15 residues. CDR1 is MDHEN and CDR2 is SYDVKM in the germline V gene. V shed 6 bases, J shed 3 bases, and the junction held 8 bases outside the gene matches. CDR3 residues: CASSGVGTGVYEQYL. The CDR3 DNA reads TGTGCCAGCAGCGGCGTCGGGACAGGGGTCTACGAGCAGTACCTC.

A single count supports this clonotype. The chain has TRBV27 and TRBJ1-5, with 9 bases that match TRBD1. The CDR3 length is 15 residues. Germline assignment: CDR1 MNHEY and CDR2 SMNVEV (reference sequence). J was trimmed by 2 bases and V by 5 bases; bases with no gene match: 4. CDR3 sequence reads: CASSARQGGNQPQHF. The DNA for the CDR3 is TGTGCCAGCAGTGCCCGACAGGGGGGCAATCAGCCCCAGCATTTT.

This clonotype was observed a handful of times. The chain combines TRBV12-3 or TRBV12-4 with TRBJ1-5; 9 positions match TRBD1. The V and J ends lost 5 bases and 3 bases, in that order; junction bases with no gene match: 5. This CDR3 spans 15 amino acids. CDR3 region: CASSPDRGFNQPQHF. The CDR3 DNA reads TGTGCCAGCAGTCCGGACAGGGGTTTCAATCAGCCCCAGCATTTT.

There are a few counts of this clonotype. This chain links TRBV3-1 with TRBJ1-3; D is unclear. V lost 1 base and J 0 bases, leaving 7 bases between the germline ends. The CDR3 length is 15 residues. Germline V gene lookup returns CDR1 LGHDT and CDR2 YNNKEL (reference sequence). In nucleotides, the CDR3 is TGTGCCAGCAGCCAAGGACTCCCCTCTGGAAACACCATATATTTT. It encodes CASSQGLPSGNTIYF.

CDR3 in DNA: TGTGCCAGCAGTGCCTGGGACTTGAACACTGAAGCTTTCTTT. Its translation is CASSAWDLNTEAFF. This chain connects TRBV6-1 to TRBJ1-1; TRBD1 might be the D (5 bases). CDR1 and CDR2 from the germline V gene are MNHNS and SASEGT. This CDR3 is built from 14 residues. The V and J ends lost 4 bases and 0 bases respectively, with 9 bases between them.

This clonotype occurred a few times. This chain joins TRBV19 and TRBJ2-7, with TRBD2 as a possible D gene (6 bases). The V gene lost 4 bases and the J gene lost 4 bases, with 14 bases spanning the gap. Per germline, CDR1 LNHDA and CDR2 SQIVND (reference sequence). There are 14 residues in the CDR3. In nucleotides, the CDR3 is TGTGCCAGTAGTAATGGGCGGGGATCGTACGAGCAGTACTTC. Translating gives CASSNGRGSYEQYF.

This clonotype was seen at least ten times. The V call is TRBV3-1, the J call TRBJ1-1; perhaps TRBD1 as D (5 bases). Germline assignment: CDR1 LGHDT and CDR2 YNNKEL (reference sequence). V was pared by 8 bases and J by 1 base, with 14 bases between. CDR3 length: 14 residues. CDR3 in amino acids: CASAKRDGNTEAFF. For the CDR3, the DNA is TGTGCCAGCGCAAAACGGGACGGGAACACTGAAGCTTTCTTT.

This clonotype was found a few times. The chain recombines TRBV20-1 with TRBJ2-3, with 8 bases matching TRBD1. Germline assignment: CDR1 DFQATT and CDR2 SNEGSKA (reference sequence). This CDR3 region has 16 residues. V was clipped by 3 bases and J by 4 bases; unmatched bases: 12. CDR3 nucleotides: TGCAGTGCTAGGCGGCTCGGCAGGGGGCAGGCAGATACGCAGTATTTT. It is translated as CSARRLGRGQADTQYF.

The genes are TRBV7-2 and TRBJ2-2; maybe TRBD2 (6 bases). Trimming pared 6 bases from V and 5 bases from J, leaving 16 bases between. This CDR3 region has 15 residues. From germline, CDR1 is SGHTA and CDR2 FQGNSA. CDR3 in amino acids: CASSPGSGSTGELFF. The CDR3 nucleotides are TGTGCCAGCAGTCCAGGGAGCGGGTCAACCGGGGAGCTGTTTTTT.

This clonotype was counted between two and nine times. The chain uses TRBV3-1 and TRBJ2-5; 9 bases agree with TRBD2. The junction had 7 bases not matched to a gene; V was cut back by 5 bases and J by 0 bases. The germline CDR1 and CDR2 sequences are LGHDT and YNNKEL (reference sequence). CDR3 length: 16 amino acids. The chain's CDR3 is CASSSARGGDQETQYF. As DNA, the CDR3 is TGTGCCAGCAGCTCTGCGCGGGGGGGAGACCAAGAGACCCAGTACTTC.

This clonotype was seen many times. The chain couples TRBV13 to TRBJ1-2; maybe TRBD1 (5 bases). Per the germline V gene, CDR1 is PRHDT and CDR2 is FYEKMQ (reference sequence). Trimming left V 3 bases short and J 8 bases short, with 13 bases between. This CDR3 is built from 13 residues. The CDR3 DNA reads TGTGCCAGCAGCTTGCCTTCCAGGGTCGGCTACACCTTC. This encodes CASSLPSRVGYTF.

This clonotype was recorded at least ten times. V and J are TRBV6-1 and TRBJ1-4, with D maybe TRBD1 (5 bases). In germline, CDR1 is MNHNS, CDR2 SASEGT. This CDR3 is 15 amino acids long. V was clipped by 5 bases and J by 4 bases, with 14 bases between them. The CDR3 sequence is CASSPPGRLNEKLFF. In DNA form, the CDR3 reads TGTGCCAGCAGTCCTCCGGGACGGCTTAATGAAAAACTGTTTTTT.

This clonotype was picked up many times. The rearrangement joins TRBV27 to TRBJ2-7; D possibly corresponds to TRBD2 (6 bases). The V gene lost 3 bases and the J gene lost 3 bases, with 12 bases spanning the gap. CDR3 length: 14 amino acids. Per germline, CDR1 MNHEY and CDR2 SMNVEV (reference sequence). CDR3 protein: CASSFAGTHYEQYF. CDR3 DNA: TGTGCCAGCAGTTTTGCGGGGACCCACTACGAGCAGTACTTC.

In its sample, this clonotype was seen a few times. This chain joins TRBV3-1 and TRBJ2-3, with TRBD2 as a possible D gene (6 bases). Trimming took off 0 bases at V and 3 bases at J, with 10 bases between the two ends. The CDR3 sequence is 15 residues long. The V gene's germline CDR1 is LGHDT and CDR2 YNNKEL (reference sequence). This CDR3 is CASSQEEGRTDTQYF. CDR3 sequence (DNA): TGTGCCAGCAGCCAAGAGGAGGGAAGGACAGATACGCAGTATTTT.